This TCR beta chain was retrieved from a study of CD8+ T cells in alopecia areata. Background on the study: Tofacitinib therapy lasting 6 to 18 months was followed by 6 months off drug. General study results and limits: The treated group had a single nonresponder, limiting CD8+ expansion-response conclusions. Tofacitinib significantly brought down scalp clonality and expanded CD8+ clones among top 100. Compared with mice, patients displayed less clear TCR sharing, possibly for HLA-related reasons.

CDR1 and CDR2 from the germline V gene are SGHRS and YFSETQ. The CDR3 runs 14 residues. V dropped 7 bases and J dropped 6; count of bases not matched to a gene: 12. After isolation, RNA underwent reverse transcription to generate cDNA as the sequencing template. Using immunoSEQ multiplex PCR, the repertoire was profiled, and TCRdb retains in-frame clones only, with some absent. The data contain about 250,000 clones, 60% of them singletons. As concerns this clone: The antigen is unknown.

Sample treatment: oral pan-JAK inhibitor, 5-10 mg twice daily. The gene calls are TRBV5-1 and TRBJ1-1; 7 positions match TRBD1. The TCR originated in a human donor with alopecia areata. Sequences were derived from CD4+ T cells sorted from blood, sampled at roughly week 53, from a patient treated with tofacitinib. DNA for the CDR3: TGCGCCAGCGGCGAGAGGGGGCGAAGGTCTGAAGCTTTCTTT. Translated: CASGERGRRSEAFF.